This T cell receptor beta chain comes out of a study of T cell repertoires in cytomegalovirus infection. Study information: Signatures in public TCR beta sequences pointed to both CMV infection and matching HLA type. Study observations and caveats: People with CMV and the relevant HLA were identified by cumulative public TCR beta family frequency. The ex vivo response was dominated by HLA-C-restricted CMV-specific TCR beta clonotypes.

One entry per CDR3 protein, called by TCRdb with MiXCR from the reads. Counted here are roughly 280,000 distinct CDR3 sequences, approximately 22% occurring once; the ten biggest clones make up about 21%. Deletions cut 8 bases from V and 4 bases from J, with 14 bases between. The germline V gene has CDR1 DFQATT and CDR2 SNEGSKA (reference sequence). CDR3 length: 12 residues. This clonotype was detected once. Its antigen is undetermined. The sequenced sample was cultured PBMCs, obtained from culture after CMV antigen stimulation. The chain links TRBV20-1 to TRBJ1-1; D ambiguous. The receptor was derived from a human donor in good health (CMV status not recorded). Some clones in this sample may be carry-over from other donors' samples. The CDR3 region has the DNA TGCAGTTCTGAGAAGGGAGGCACTGAAGCTTTCTTT. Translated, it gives CSSEKGGTEAFF.